This T cell receptor beta chain came from a study of blood T cell repertoires in COVID-19. Generated by immunoSEQ multiplex PCR, the TCRdb table keeps only in-frame clones and is missing some. This repertoire shows a few hundred thousand clones, nearly 90% found once; its top ten account for 1.5% to 2%. Clinical history reported by participants formed the basis on which cohorts were assigned. The receptor comes from a woman aged 25 to 39 who had recovered from COVID-19. The sequenced material came from PBMCs or T cells enriched from blood (not recorded which).

The CDR3 is CASRLTMNTEAFF. In DNA form, the CDR3 reads TGTGCCAGCAGATTAACAATGAACACTGAAGCTTTCTTT. The chain links TRBV12-3 or TRBV12-4 to TRBJ1-1; no definite D call. The CDR3 consists of 13 residues. V lost 6 bases, J lost 0 bases, and 8 bases lay in between.